Shown below are 24 T cell receptor beta chains from a single sample sequenced in a study of T cells after yellow fever vaccination (dated by TCRdb to between 2018 and 2021). The treatment or condition label, as the study defines it: live attenuated yellow fever vaccine strain. The library was made by 5' RACE. TCRdb shows the sequencer as Illumina NovaSeq 6000. TCRdb reran the public reads through fastp at Q25 and MiXCR, keeping productive beta chains. Rows are combined by CDR3 protein, so each entry shows the most common genes and DNA. The sample data list about 300,000 distinct CDR3 sequences, and 7.5% to 9% of these were observed just once. The ten top clones hold around 3.5% of the sample. Sequenced material: CD4+ T cells sorted from PBMCs, taken 5 days after the yellow fever booster vaccination. Receptor source: a man aged 18 to 29 who received the YFV17D yellow fever vaccine.

This clonotype was counted at least ten times. This chain uses TRBV18 with TRBJ2-1, with 7 bases identical to TRBD2. Germline CDR1 KGHSH, CDR2 LQKENI. There are 15 residues in the CDR3. After removal of 5 bases from V and 5 bases from J, the junction contained 9 bases not matched to a gene. The CDR3 region is CASSRASGYDNEQFF. The CDR3 nucleotides read TGTGCCAGCTCAAGGGCTAGCGGATACGACAATGAGCAGTTCTTC.

This clonotype was observed many times. This chain uses TRBV5-1 with TRBJ2-1, with 8 bases fitting TRBD2. Germline trimming cut 4 bases from V and 5 bases from J; bases unmatched to any gene: 11. Germline-derived CDR1 and CDR2 are SGHRS and YFSETQ. The CDR3 is 16 residues long. The CDR3 coding sequence is TGCGCCAGCAGCCTACCGCAGCGGGGGCCGAACAATGAGCAGTTCTTC. Translated, it gives CASSLPQRGPNNEQFF.

This clonotype was picked up many times. The V and J genes are TRBV5-1 and TRBJ2-2; D unclear. Germline loops: CDR1 SGHRS, CDR2 YFSETQ. Trimming left V 1 base short and J 0 bases short, with 7 bases between. This CDR3 region has 15 residues. The CDR3 protein is CASSLRVPNTGELFF. CDR3 nucleotides: TGCGCCAGCAGCTTGCGGGTCCCGAACACCGGGGAGCTGTTTTTT.

This chain connects TRBV7-9 to TRBJ2-7; D possibly matches TRBD1 or TRBD2 (6 bases each). Germline V gene lookup returns CDR1 SEHNR and CDR2 FQNEAQ (reference sequence). V lost 5 bases, J lost 6 bases, and 11 bases lay in between. CDR3 length: 12 residues. CDR3 sequence (DNA): TGTGCCAGCAGCCCAAAGGGGGGCGAGCAGTACGTC. This gives the protein CASSPKGGEQYV.

The J gene is TRBJ1-1, the V gene TRBV5-1, with D uncertain. This CDR3 has 13 residues. Between the trimmed V and J ends, which lost 7 bases and 4 bases, there was a span of 14 bases. The germline V gene has CDR1 SGHRS and CDR2 YFSETQ. CDR3: CASSTGLITEAFF. The DNA of the CDR3 is TGCGCCAGCTCCACGGGTCTGATCACTGAAGCTTTCTTT.

This clonotype was detected many times. J is TRBJ2-5 and V is TRBV5-5; 7 bases fit TRBD2. J lost 5 bases, V lost 0 bases, and 7 bases had no gene match. This CDR3 has 15 amino acids. Germline-derived CDR1 and CDR2 are SGHKS and YYEKEE (reference sequence). CDR3 nucleotide sequence: TGTGCCAGCAGCTTGGCCGGGACTATTCTCGAGACCCAGTACTTC. Translating it yields CASSLAGTILETQYF.

This clonotype was counted between two and nine times. The genes are TRBV7-2 and TRBJ2-7; D gene uncertain. The V and J ends lost 0 bases and 4 bases respectively, with 7 bases between them. The CDR3 spans 13 residues. Germline V gene lookup returns CDR1 SGHTA and CDR2 FQGNSA. CDR3 amino acids: CASSLAFRYEQYF. The CDR3 DNA follows: TGTGCCAGCAGCTTAGCTTTTAGATACGAGCAGTACTTC.

This clonotype was observed a few times. The chain uses TRBV6-5 and TRBJ2-7; 9 bases are shared with TRBD1. Losses at the gene ends were 5 bases for V and 7 bases for J; bases not matched to a gene: 6. The CDR3 length is 13 residues. Germline loops: CDR1 MNHEY, CDR2 SVGAGI. The chain's CDR3 is CASSPGQGLEQYF. As DNA, the CDR3 is TGTGCCAGCAGTCCCGGACAGGGGCTAGAGCAGTACTTC.

At least ten counts were recorded for this clonotype. The chain employs TRBV18 and TRBJ2-5; D uncertain. Germline V gene lookup returns CDR1 KGHSH and CDR2 LQKENI. The CDR3 covers 13 residues. Trimming cost V 0 bases and J 5 bases, with 7 bases left between them. The CDR3 sequence is CASSPPGRETQYF. In DNA, the CDR3 is TGTGCCAGCTCACCACCGGGAAGGGAGACCCAGTACTTC. Looking up the rest from reference TRBV18 and TRBJ2-5 gives the full variable domain: NAGVMQNPRHLVRRRGQEARLRCSPMKGHSHVYWYRQLPEEGLKFMVYLQKENIIDESGMPKERFSAEFPKEGPSILRIQQVVRGDSAAYFCASSPPGRETQYFGPGTRLLVL.

This clonotype appeared a few times. This sequence joins TRBV6-2 or TRBV6-3 and TRBJ1-2; the D gene is possibly TRBD1 (5 bases). Germline loops: CDR1 MNHEY, CDR2 SVGEGT. Trimming took 11 bases from V and 3 from J, leaving 16 bases between them. The CDR3 runs to 13 residues. As DNA, the CDR3 is TGTGCCGGCACCGGGGGGAAGGACTATGGCTACACCTTC. Its translation: CAGTGGKDYGYTF.

This clonotype was seen at least ten times. V gene TRBV7-3 combines with J gene TRBJ2-5; D possibly uses TRBD1 or TRBD2 (6 bases each). The CDR3 spans 15 residues. V was clipped by 1 base and J by 5 bases, with 14 bases between them. Germline CDR1 and CDR2: SGHTA and FQGTGA. The CDR3 DNA reads as TGTGCCAGCAGCTTAAAGGGGGGCCGATGGGAGACCCAGTACTTC. It yields the protein CASSLKGGRWETQYF.

A few counts support this clonotype. The chain uses TRBV9 and TRBJ1-6; weak D call: TRBD1 (6 bases). The germline V and J ends were trimmed by 3 bases and 3 bases, with 10 bases remaining between them. Germline values: CDR1 SGDLS, CDR2 YYNGEE. The length of the CDR3 is 15 residues. Here the CDR3 reads CASSELGGYNSPLHF. Written as DNA, the CDR3 is TGTGCCAGCAGCGAGCTAGGGGGCTATAATTCACCCCTCCACTTT.

This clonotype was observed a handful of times. The gene calls are TRBV6-5 and TRBJ1-5; TRBD1 aligns across 8 bases. CDR1 MNHEY and CDR2 SVGAGI come from the germline V gene. The CDR3 is 15 amino acids. Unmatched junction bases numbered 7, after V lost 2 bases and J lost 7 bases. The CDR3 loop is CASSYERTGQQPQHF. The CDR3 nucleotides read TGTGCCAGCAGTTACGAGCGGACAGGGCAGCAGCCCCAGCATTTT.

The genes are TRBV7-9 and TRBJ1-2; 11 nucleotides agree with TRBD1. Germline trimming cut 3 bases from V and 2 bases from J; bases unmatched to any gene: 11. CDR1 is SEHNR, CDR2 FQNEAQ, per germline (reference sequence). The CDR3 sequence is 18 residues long. The CDR3 is CASSFPGTGGSPNYGYTF. The DNA of the CDR3 is TGTGCCAGCAGCTTCCCCGGGACAGGGGGTTCTCCGAACTATGGCTACACCTTC.

The chain links TRBV7-2 to TRBJ2-2; 10 nucleotides match TRBD1. V lost 1 base to trimming and J lost 9 bases; unmatched junction nucleotides: 5. From germline, CDR1 is SGHTA and CDR2 FQGNSA. The CDR3 has 15 amino acids. The CDR3 nucleotides are TGTGCCAGCAGCTTAGGGGGACAGGGGTCCAGGGAGCTGTTTTTT. Its protein product is CASSLGGQGSRELFF.

The rearrangement joins TRBV2 to TRBJ2-1, with D maybe TRBD1 (5 bases). CDR3 length equals 10 residues. Germline V gene sequence: CDR1 SNHLY, CDR2 FYNNEI. V lost 11 bases to trimming and J lost 15 bases, with 17 bases between them. Written as DNA, the CDR3 is TGTGCCGGGGTAGGGGCGGTTAGGTTCTTC. As protein: CAGVGAVRFF. Combining the CDR3 with reference TRBV2 and TRBJ2-1 gives the whole variable domain EPEVTQTPSHQVTQMGQEVILRCVPISNHLYFYWYRQILGQKVEFLVSFYNNEISEKSEIFDDQFSVERPDGSNFTLKIRSTKLEDSAMYFCAGVGAVRFFGPGTRLTVL.

V usage is TRBV5-1 and J usage is TRBJ2-3, with D hard to call. The ends were cut back, 1 base at V and 2 bases at J, with 5 bases in the middle. CDR1 and CDR2 from the germline V gene are SGHRS and YFSETQ. This CDR3 comprises 13 residues. The CDR3 sequence is CASSLFPTDTQYF. CDR3 bases: TGCGCCAGCAGCTTGTTTCCCACAGATACGCAGTATTTT.

There are many counts of this clonotype. The chain uses TRBV27 and TRBJ2-2; 7 positions match TRBD1. CDR1 is MNHEY and CDR2 is SMNVEV in the germline V gene (reference sequence). V was clipped by 5 bases and J by 2 bases; unmatched bases: 11. This CDR3 has 17 amino acids. The CDR3 protein is CASSTRDSGTNTGELFF. The CDR3 region has the DNA TGTGCCAGCAGTACGAGGGACAGCGGAACTAACACCGGGGAGCTGTTTTTT.

The J gene is TRBJ1-1, the V gene TRBV20-1; perhaps TRBD1 as D (6 bases). CDR3 length: 15 amino acids. Germline-derived CDR1 and CDR2 are DFQATT and SNEGSKA (reference sequence). Trimming shortened V by 4 bases and J by 1 base, and 16 bases separated the two germline ends. The CDR3 DNA reads TGCAGTGCTAACCCACAGGGTGACCCGAACACTGAAGCTTTCTTT. This translates into CSANPQGDPNTEAFF.

The V and J genes are TRBV6-6 and TRBJ2-3; 7 bases map to TRBD2. Germline V gives CDR1 MNHNY, CDR2 SVGAGI (reference sequence). The ends lost 0 bases at V and 5 bases at J; junction bases unmatched: 8. The CDR3 sequence is 16 residues long. The CDR3, as DNA: TGTGCCAGCAGTTACTCGGGGGTCGGCGGGGGAGATACGCAGTATTTT. Protein: CASSYSGVGGGDTQYF.

This clonotype was seen only a few times. This chain connects TRBV5-4 to TRBJ1-2, with no clear D. Germline V gene sequence: CDR1 SGHNT, CDR2 YYREEE (reference sequence). This CDR3 has 15 residues. V lost 1 base and J lost 5, with 15 bases in between. DNA for the CDR3: TGTGCCAGCAGCTTGAAGAGATCACAACGGTATGGCTACACCTTC. This sequence encodes CASSLKRSQRYGYTF.

The gene calls are TRBV11-2 and TRBJ2-7; 7 bases match TRBD2. V was pared by 5 bases and J by 6 bases, with 7 bases of the junction left unmatched. There are 13 residues in the CDR3. CDR1 is SGHAT, CDR2 FQNNGV, per germline. DNA of the CDR3: TGTGCCAGCAGCCCTTATTGGGGGGGCGAGCAGTACGTC. It translates to CASSPYWGGEQYV.

A few counts support this clonotype. This chain links TRBV20-1 with TRBJ1-5, with D unclear. CDR3 length equals 16 residues. V lost 6 bases and J 0 bases, leaving 18 bases between the germline ends. The germline CDR1 and CDR2 sequences are DFQATT and SNEGSKA (reference sequence). CDR3 in DNA: TGCAGTGCCCAGACTAGGGTTTACCTTAGCAATCAGCCCCAGCATTTT. Translation: CSAQTRVYLSNQPQHF.

The chain employs TRBV11-2 and TRBJ2-5, with unresolved D. Trimming left V 2 bases short and J 3 bases short, with 13 bases between. The germline gives CDR1 SGHAT, CDR2 FQNNGV. The CDR3 is 15 amino acids. This chain's CDR3 is CASSLSTSREETQYF. The CDR3 nucleotides read TGTGCCAGCAGCTTAAGTACATCAAGGGAAGAGACCCAGTACTTC.